This TCR beta chain came from a study of monozygotic twins with inflammatory bowel disease. The V gene's germline CDR1 is DFQATT and CDR2 SNEGSKA (reference sequence). The CDR3 covers 16 residues. Researchers used template switching to add UMIs featuring a 6-nucleotide sample barcode. PCR of TCRalpha and TCRbeta cDNA was nested, with two rounds of around 16 and 10 cycles. From the 5' RACE reads, TCRdb lists one entry per CDR3 protein and no DNA. This sample lists 330,000 or so distinct CDR3 sequences; its ten largest clones have around 2%. After skipping T cell sorting, the authors isolated total RNA from whole blood.

The TCR was taken from a human donor with ulcerative colitis or Crohn's disease, or a healthy co-twin of an affected twin (not recorded which). The sequencing input was blood. The rearrangement uses TRBV20-1 and TRBJ1-5; TCRdb's D call of TRBD1 is untestable without DNA. CDR3 loop: CSAITGVARRGQPQHF.